This T cell receptor beta chain is from a study of vaccination effects on CD4 cells after COVID-19. Findings of the study overall: Healthy vaccinees' vaccine-induced clones included only 1 of 255 that recognized common cold coronaviruses. The authors studied few convalescent patients and collected no early post-infection timepoints.

This clone was seen more than once but under ten times. The antigen remains unidentified. Assay used: immunoSEQ multiplex PCR; TCRdb lists only in-frame clones, some missing. Of 65,000 to 85,000 clones listed, around 80% are singletons. Peptide-pool stimulation followed by sequencing identified expanded antigen-specific CD4+ clonotypes in the ViraFEST assay. Following culture for nine to ten days, CD4+ T cells were isolated. Vaccinated recipients, who were negative for nucleocapsid antibodies, had no history of SARS-CoV-2 infection. Days 3 and 7 saw half the medium replaced with IL-2 medium. This specimen was CD4+ T cells from PBMCs cultured with SARS-CoV-2 spike peptides, taken before COVID-19 vaccination. The sequence came from a human donor who received a COVID-19 vaccine.

The CDR3 DNA reads as TGCGCCAGCAGCCAAGAAGTAAAAAACATTCAGTACTTC. Its protein is CASSQEVKNIQYF. The chain has TRBV4-1 and TRBJ2-4; D is uncertain. V was shortened by 0 bases and J by 4 bases, with 4 bases between the two germline ends. Germline V CDR1 and CDR2: MGHRA, YSYEKL. The CDR3 is made up of 13 amino acids.